This TCR beta chain was observed in a study of blood T cell repertoires in COVID-19. Turning to the study itself: Acute and convalescent COVID-19 samples came from the United States, Italy and Spain. In each case, the material was cDNA or gDNA derived from T cells, B-cell-depleted T cells, or PBMCs.

Under the authors' procedure: Reference gene primers were amplified, and this amplification served to estimate nucleated cell counts. Data came from immunoSEQ multiplex PCR; TCRdb stores just in-frame clones and leaves some out. V, J and clone size are taken as reported in that table, and D and trimming were inferred from the DNA itself. The sample records about 260,000 clones, approximately 86% being singletons. This CDR3 comprises 15 residues. After removal of 3 bases from V and 5 bases from J, the junction contained 4 bases not matched to a gene. Germline V gene sequence: CDR1 SGDLS, CDR2 YYNGEE. The chain uses TRBV9 and TRBJ1-4; 10 positions match TRBD1. This TCR was recovered from a human donor in a cohort sampled during active COVID-19. What was sequenced was peripheral blood. CDR3 sequence (DNA): TGTGCCAGCAGCGCCGACAGGGGGCCAAATGAAAAACTGTTTTTT. This translates into CASSADRGPNEKLFF.